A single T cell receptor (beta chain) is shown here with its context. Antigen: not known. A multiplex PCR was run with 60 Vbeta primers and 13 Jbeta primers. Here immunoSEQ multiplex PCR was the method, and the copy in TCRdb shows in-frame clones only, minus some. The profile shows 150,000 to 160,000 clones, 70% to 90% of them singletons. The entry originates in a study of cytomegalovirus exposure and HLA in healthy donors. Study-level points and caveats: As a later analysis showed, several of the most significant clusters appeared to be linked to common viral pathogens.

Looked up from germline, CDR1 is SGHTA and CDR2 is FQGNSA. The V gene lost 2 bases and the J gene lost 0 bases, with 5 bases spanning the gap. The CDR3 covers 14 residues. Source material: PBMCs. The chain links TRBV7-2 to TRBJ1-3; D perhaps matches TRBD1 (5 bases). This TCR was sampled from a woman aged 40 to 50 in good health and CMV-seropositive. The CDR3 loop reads CASSLQGSGNTIYF. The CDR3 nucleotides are TGTGCCAGCAGCTTACAGGGCTCTGGAAACACCATATATTTT. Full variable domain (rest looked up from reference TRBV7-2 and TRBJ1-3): GAGVSQSPSNKVTEKGKDVELRCDPISGHTALYWYRQSLGQGLEFLIYFQGNSAPDKSGLPSDRFSAERTGGSVSTLTIQRTQQEDSAVYLCASSLQGSGNTIYFGEGSWLTVV.